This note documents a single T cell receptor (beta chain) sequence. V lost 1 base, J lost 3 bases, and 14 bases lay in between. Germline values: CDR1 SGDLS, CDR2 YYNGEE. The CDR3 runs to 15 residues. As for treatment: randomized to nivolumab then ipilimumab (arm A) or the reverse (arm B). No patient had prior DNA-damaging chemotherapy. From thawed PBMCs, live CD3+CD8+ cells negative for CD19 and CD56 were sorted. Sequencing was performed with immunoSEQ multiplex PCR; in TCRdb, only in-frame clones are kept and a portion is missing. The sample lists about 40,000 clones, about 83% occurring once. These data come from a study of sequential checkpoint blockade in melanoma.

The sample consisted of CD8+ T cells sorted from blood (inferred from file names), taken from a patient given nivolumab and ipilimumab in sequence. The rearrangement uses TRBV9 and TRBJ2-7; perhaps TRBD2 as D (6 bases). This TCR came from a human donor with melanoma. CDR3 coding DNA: TGTGCCAGCAGCGTATCAACGGAGGGCCGCTACGAGCAGTACTTC. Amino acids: CASSVSTEGRYEQYF.